These T cell receptor beta chains were read from a single sample in a study of blood T cell repertoires in COVID-19. The repertoire was sequenced with immunoSEQ multiplex PCR; TCRdb's copy has only in-frame clones and lacks some. This sample has roughly 500,000 clones, with about 91% found just once. Sequenced material: peripheral blood. Source of these receptors: a man aged 18-30 years with COVID-19, enrolled during active disease. Both conserved end residues are part of each CDR3. D genes are given only for firm matches. Clone size appears in some rows only: once, few, many, or a class for an expanded clone.

D: -; J: TRBJ1-5; size: -; V: TRBV24-1; DNA: TGTGCCACCAGTGATGATCGGGGTAGCAATCAGCCCCAGCATTTT; CDR3: CATSDDRGSNQPQHF
D: -; J: TRBJ2-1; size: -; V: TRBV12-5; DNA: TGTGCTAGTGGTTTGGCAACCGGGACTGTTAGCTACAATGAGCAGTTCTTC; CDR3: CASGLATGTVSYNEQFF
D: TRBD2; J: TRBJ2-3; size: -; V: TRBV9; DNA: TGTGCCAGCAGCGTTGGTTCGGGACTAGAATTGGATACGCAGTATTTT; CDR3: CASSVGSGLELDTQYF
D: -; J: TRBJ2-1; size: -; V: TRBV5-1; DNA: TGCGCCAGCAGCTTAGGGGACACAAACAATGAGCAGTTCTTC; CDR3: CASSLGDTNNEQFF
D: TRBD1; J: TRBJ2-6; size: -; V: TRBV3-1/TRBV3-2; DNA: TGTGCCAGTCAGACCGGGACAGGGGTAACTGGGGCCAACGTCCTGACTTTC; CDR3: CASQTGTGVTGANVLTF
D: TRBD1; J: TRBJ2-7; size: -; V: TRBV7-8; DNA: TGTGCCAGCAGGGGGGGAGACAGGGGTAAACCCTACGAGCAGTACTTC; CDR3: CASRGGDRGKPYEQYF
D: -; J: TRBJ1-1; size: once; V: TRBV5-1; DNA: TGCGCCAGCAGAAGCCAGGGAGGCAACACTGAAGCTTTCTTT; CDR3: CASRSQGGNTEAFF
D: TRBD1; J: TRBJ1-2; size: -; V: TRBV30; DNA: TGTGCCTGGGACGGTAAGGGGGCAAATGGCTACACCTTC; CDR3: CAWDGKGANGYTF
D: -; J: TRBJ1-1; size: -; V: TRBV19; DNA: TGTGCCAGTGCCCAGACAGGCGGGAACACTGAAGCTTTCTTT; CDR3: CASAQTGGNTEAFF
D: -; J: TRBJ2-7; size: -; V: TRBV18; DNA: TGTGCCAGCTCAAGGACTGGGAGCTCCTACGAGCAGTACTTC; CDR3: CASSRTGSSYEQYF
D: -; J: TRBJ1-6; size: -; V: TRBV5-1; DNA: TGCGCCAGCAGCTACGGACTCCGAGGAAATTCACCCCTCCACTTT; CDR3: CASSYGLRGNSPLHF
D: TRBD1; J: TRBJ2-3; size: -; V: TRBV7-2; DNA: TGTGCCAGCAGCTTAGTTTGGACAGGGACCGCAGATACGCAGTATTTT; CDR3: CASSLVWTGTADTQYF
D: -; J: TRBJ1-1; size: -; V: TRBV5-1; DNA: TGCGCCAGCAGCTTGGGGCAGTTTAACACTGAAGCTTTCTTT; CDR3: CASSLGQFNTEAFF
D: TRBD1; J: TRBJ2-1; size: -; V: TRBV27; DNA: TGTGCCAGCAGAGTCGACAGGGCGATCTACAATGAGCAGTTCTTC; CDR3: CASRVDRAIYNEQFF
D: -; J: TRBJ2-7; size: -; V: TRBV6-5; DNA: TGTGCCAGCAGTTCCCCATTGAGGGAGCAGTACTTC; CDR3: CASSSPLREQYF
D: -; J: TRBJ1-2; size: -; V: TRBV6-5; DNA: TGTGCCAGCAGTTACTCAGGGGTCGGCTACACCTTC; CDR3: CASSYSGVGYTF
D: TRBD1; J: TRBJ2-3; size: -; V: TRBV24-1; DNA: TGTGCCACCACCGCCGGGGACAGGACCACAGATACGCAGTATTTT; CDR3: CATTAGDRTTDTQYF
D: -; J: TRBJ1-1; size: -; V: TRBV6-5; DNA: TGTGCCAGCAGTAAGACCAGGGGGAACACTGAAGCTTTCTTT; CDR3: CASSKTRGNTEAFF
D: -; J: TRBJ2-3; size: -; V: TRBV20-1; DNA: TGCAGTGCTAGTAGATCGGGAGTAGGGACAGATACGCAGTATTTT; CDR3: CSASRSGVGTDTQYF
D: -; J: TRBJ1-5; size: -; V: TRBV5-3; DNA: TGTGCCAGAACCGGGGGACGAAGGGGCAGGGTAATGGAAGGTCCCGATCAGCCCCAGCATTTT; CDR3: CARTGGRRGRVMEGPDQPQHF
D: -; J: TRBJ2-1; size: -; V: TRBV12-5; DNA: TGTGCTAGTGGTCTGGACAGTCCCTACAATGAGCAGTTCTTC; CDR3: CASGLDSPYNEQFF
D: TRBD2; J: TRBJ2-3; size: -; V: TRBV29-1; DNA: TGCAGCTACGGGGGGGCGAACACAGATACGCAGTATTTT; CDR3: CSYGGANTDTQYF
D: TRBD1; J: TRBJ1-1; size: -; V: TRBV28; DNA: TGTGCCAGCAGTTCCCCGGCTTCGGACAGGGTGACTGAAGCTTTCTTT; CDR3: CASSSPASDRVTEAFF
D: TRBD2; J: TRBJ2-5; size: -; V: TRBV18; DNA: TGTGCCAGCTCACGCGGGGGTAAGGAGACCCAGTACTTC; CDR3: CASSRGGKETQYF
D: TRBD1; J: TRBJ2-7; size: once; V: TRBV19; DNA: TGTGCCAGTAGTAGGGGACAGGGTCGCTCCTACGAGCAGTACTTC; CDR3: CASSRGQGRSYEQYF
D: TRBD1; J: TRBJ1-6; size: -; V: TRBV6-5; DNA: TGTGCCAGCAGACCAAGACAGGGGGGCAATTCACCCCTCCACTTT; CDR3: CASRPRQGGNSPLHF
D: -; J: TRBJ1-2; size: -; V: TRBV18; DNA: TGTGCCAGCTCACCACGCAGGGATGTTGGGGGCTACACCTTC; CDR3: CASSPRRDVGGYTF
D: -; J: TRBJ1-5; size: -; V: TRBV19; DNA: TGTGCCAGTAGTATAGATCCCAGGGTTAGCAATCAGCCCCAGCATTTT; CDR3: CASSIDPRVSNQPQHF
D: -; J: TRBJ1-1; size: once; V: TRBV6-6; DNA: TGTGCCAGCAGTTATTCGGGGGGAGACACTGAAGCTTTCTTT; CDR3: CASSYSGGDTEAFF
D: TRBD2; J: TRBJ2-1; size: -; V: TRBV6-5; DNA: TGTGCCAGCAGGGGACTAGCTCGGTTGGATGAGCAGTTCTTC; CDR3: CASRGLARLDEQFF
D: TRBD1; J: TRBJ1-4; size: -; V: TRBV4-1; DNA: TGCGCCAGCAGCCAATCTCGGACAGGTGTCGCAACTAATGAAAAACTGTTTTTT; CDR3: CASSQSRTGVATNEKLFF
D: -; J: TRBJ2-7; size: once; V: TRBV6-5; DNA: TGTGCCAGTAACCAGGGGATCTCCTACGAGCAGTACTTC; CDR3: CASNQGISYEQYF
D: TRBD1; J: TRBJ1-2; size: -; V: TRBV3-1/TRBV3-2; DNA: TGTGCCAGCAGCCGTCAGGGGGCGGGTGGCTACACCTTC; CDR3: CASSRQGAGGYTF
D: -; J: TRBJ1-5; size: once; V: TRBV2; DNA: TGTGCCAGCAGTCTCTCCGGGGTCGGGTATCAGCCCCAGCATTTT; CDR3: CASSLSGVGYQPQHF
D: -; J: TRBJ2-4; size: -; V: TRBV13; DNA: TGTGCCAGCAGCTTCGAGAACATTCAGTACTTC; CDR3: CASSFENIQYF
D: -; J: TRBJ1-6; size: -; V: TRBV24-1; DNA: TGTGCCACCAGTGATGAGGGTTCACCCCTCCACTTT; CDR3: CATSDEGSPLHF
D: TRBD1; J: TRBJ1-3; size: -; V: TRBV2; DNA: TGTGCCAGCCTCCGGGACAGCTCTGGAAACACCATATATTTT; CDR3: CASLRDSSGNTIYF
D: -; J: TRBJ2-5; size: -; V: TRBV7-9; DNA: TGTGCCAGCAGCTTAGGTCAGGACCAAGAGACCCAGTACTTC; CDR3: CASSLGQDQETQYF
D: -; J: TRBJ1-2; size: -; V: TRBV7-9; DNA: TGTGCCAGCAGCTCAGGGACTGACTATGGCTACACCTTC; CDR3: CASSSGTDYGYTF
D: TRBD2; J: TRBJ2-7; size: once; V: TRBV6-4; DNA: TGTGCCAGCAGTGACCCCGGGACTAGCTCTTGGTGCGAGCAGTACTTC; CDR3: CASSDPGTSSWCEQYF
D: -; J: TRBJ1-1; size: -; V: TRBV6-1; DNA: TGTGCCAGCAGTGAAGGGGCCCTGGTCAGGGCTGAAGCTTTCTTT; CDR3: CASSEGALVRAEAFF